Following are 24 T cell receptor beta chains from one sample sequenced in a study of blood T cell repertoires in COVID-19. The data were produced by immunoSEQ multiplex PCR, yet TCRdb's version contains in-frame clones alone and is incomplete. The table shows fewer than 500,000 clones, with around 91% occurring only once. Sequenced: PBMCs or T cells enriched from blood (not recorded which). These receptors were taken from a man under 40 who had recovered from COVID-19.

CDR3 in DNA: TGTGCCAGCAGCCAGATCGGCGGGGATCAGCCCCAGCATTTT. This sequence encodes CASSQIGGDQPQHF. The chain couples TRBV11-2 to TRBJ1-5; D remains ambiguous. Per the germline V gene, CDR1 is SGHAT and CDR2 is FQNNGV. Trimming stripped 5 bases from V and 5 bases from J, with 13 bases between. The CDR3 consists of 14 residues.

This clone was detected only once. The chain combines TRBV7-2 with TRBJ2-1; maybe TRBD1 (5 bases). The CDR3 runs to 14 residues. Trimming left V 10 bases short and J 7 bases short, with 20 bases between. Germline CDR1 reads SGHTA; CDR2 reads FQGNSA. The CDR3 reads CATSTRAERNEQFF. The CDR3 bases are TGTGCCACATCGACCAGGGCTGAAAGGAATGAGCAGTTCTTC.

The chain combines TRBV5-4 with TRBJ1-4; TRBD1 matches at 7 bases. Germline lookup yields CDR1 SGHNT and CDR2 YYREEE (reference sequence). V dropped 4 bases and J dropped 3; count of bases not matched to a gene: 9. The CDR3 loop spans 16 amino acids. In DNA, the CDR3 is TGTGCCAGCAGCCCTACGGGAGGGGGCCCTAATGAAAAACTGTTTTTT. The encoded protein is CASSPTGGGPNEKLFF.

V is TRBV3-1 (or the pseudogene TRBV3-2) and J is TRBJ1-3; 7 bases are shared with TRBD1. Unmatched junction bases numbered 0, after V lost 2 bases and J lost 2 bases. This CDR3 region has 14 residues. Germline CDR1 reads LGHDT; CDR2 reads YNNKEL (reference sequence). This CDR3 is CASSQQGAGNTIYF. The DNA of the CDR3 is TGTGCCAGCAGCCAACAGGGGGCTGGAAACACCATATATTTT.

This clone occurred once. The chain is built from TRBV3-1 (or the pseudogene TRBV3-2) and TRBJ1-2; 8 bases are shared with TRBD1. The CDR3 extends over 16 amino acids. Germline CDR1 and CDR2: LGHDT and YNNKEL (reference sequence). V was clipped by 3 bases and J by 3 bases; unmatched bases: 9. The CDR3 sequence: CASSHGTGVTYYGYTF. The CDR3 coding sequence is TGTGCCAGCAGCCACGGGACAGGAGTCACGTACTATGGCTACACCTTC.

J is TRBJ1-2 and V is TRBV30; D gene unclear. The CDR3 loop spans 13 amino acids. The ends were cut back, 2 bases at V and 5 bases at J, with 12 bases in the middle. CDR1 GTSNPN and CDR2 SVGIG come from the germline V gene (reference sequence). The CDR3 here is CAWSSQELYGYTF. The CDR3 coding sequence is TGTGCCTGGAGTTCGCAGGAATTATATGGCTACACCTTC. The variable domain in full, with the rest retrieved from reference TRBV30 and TRBJ1-2, is SQTIHQWPATLVQPVGSPLSLECTVEGTSNPNLYWYRQAAGRGLQLLFYSVGIGQISSEVPQNLSASRPQDRQFILSSKKLLLSDSGFYLCAWSSQELYGYTFGSGTRLTVV.

The chain couples TRBV7-6 to TRBJ1-5; D call uncertain. In germline, CDR1 is SGHVS, CDR2 FNYEAQ. This CDR3 comprises 13 residues. Trimming cost V 4 bases and J 7 bases, with 11 bases left between them. The CDR3 spells CASSSYGPQPQHF. The CDR3 DNA reads as TGTGCCAGCAGCTCGTATGGGCCCCAGCCCCAGCATTTT.

This chain joins TRBV30 and TRBJ2-1; 11 bases are a match to TRBD1. CDR1 and CDR2 (germline): GTSNPN, SVGIG (reference sequence). The ends lost 2 bases at V and 6 bases at J; junction bases unmatched: 6. CDR3 length equals 15 residues. The CDR3: CAWSSGTGGGNEQFF. The DNA for the CDR3 is TGTGCCTGGAGTTCCGGGACAGGGGGGGGCAATGAGCAGTTCTTC. Full variable domain (missing parts from reference TRBV30 and TRBJ2-1): SQTIHQWPATLVQPVGSPLSLECTVEGTSNPNLYWYRQAAGRGLQLLFYSVGIGQISSEVPQNLSASRPQDRQFILSSKKLLLSDSGFYLCAWSSGTGGGNEQFFGPGTRLTVL.

This clone came up many times. V gene TRBV18 combines with J gene TRBJ2-5, with 7 bases that match TRBD1. The CDR3 is 16 residues long. Germline V gene data show CDR1 as KGHSH and CDR2 as LQKENI. V was clipped by 3 bases and J by 1 base; unmatched bases: 8. The CDR3 region has the DNA TGTGCCAGCTCACCGGGGGACACAGGGGCCCAAGAGACCCAGTACTTC. Protein sequence: CASSPGDTGAQETQYF.

The chain joins TRBV6-5 to TRBJ2-7, with D unclear. CDR3 length: 14 amino acids. V was pared by 6 bases and J by 0 bases, with 12 bases between. Germline V gives CDR1 MNHEY, CDR2 SVGAGI. The CDR3 nucleotides read TGTGCCAGCAGCGATCCAACAATCTCCTACGAGCAGTACTTC. Translating it yields CASSDPTISYEQYF.

This chain uses TRBV19 with TRBJ1-2; tentative D call: TRBD1 (6 bases). CDR1 is LNHDA, CDR2 SQIVND, per germline (reference sequence). The CDR3 covers 13 residues. V gave up 2 bases and J gave up 5 bases, with 9 bases separating them. The CDR3 DNA reads as TGTGCCAGTAGTATACCCGGACAGTATGGCTACACCTTC. Translating it yields CASSIPGQYGYTF.

The chain links TRBV4-1 to TRBJ1-1; TRBD1 aligns across 9 bases. This CDR3 contains 15 residues. Trimming cost V 3 bases and J 3 bases; bases outside gene matches: 5. Germline CDR1 and CDR2: MGHRA and YSYEKL. The CDR3 DNA reads TGCGCCAGCAGCCAGGAAGGACAGGGGCACACTGAAGCTTTCTTT. The encoded protein is CASSQEGQGHTEAFF.

The chain combines TRBV28 with TRBJ2-7, with D possibly matching TRBD2 (5 bases). The CDR3 sequence is 15 residues long. Germline V gene sequence: CDR1 MDHEN, CDR2 SYDVKM. V lost 6 bases and J lost 2, with 17 bases in between. The CDR3 DNA is TGTGCCAGCAGGAGACGGGGAACTCAGCCCTACGAGCAGTACTTC. Residues: CASRRRGTQPYEQYF.

The chain has TRBV19 and TRBJ1-5, with D possibly TRBD1 on 6 matching bases. CDR1 and CDR2 from the germline V gene are LNHDA and SQIVND (reference sequence). CDR3 size: 16 residues. V lost 6 bases and J lost 6, with 21 bases in between. The DNA for the CDR3 is TGTGCCAGTAGCCCAGTGGGGCAGGGGATATTTCAGCCCCAGCATTTT. Amino acids: CASSPVGQGIFQPQHF.

V is TRBV4-1 and J is TRBJ1-2; a possible D gene is TRBD1 (5 bases). Germline values: CDR1 MGHRA, CDR2 YSYEKL. This CDR3 is built from 16 residues. The V end lost 2 bases, the J end lost 2 bases, and 15 bases lay between the germline ends. Here the CDR3 reads CASSQPSGGSNYGYTF. DNA of the CDR3: TGCGCCAGCAGCCAACCGTCCGGGGGGAGCAACTATGGCTACACCTTC.

Turning to this clone: At one of its ends the junction is not consistent with the germline gene, which may arise from a read error. The V gene is TRBV5-1, the J gene TRBJ2-7, with TRBD2 as a possible D gene (5 bases). Germline CDR1 is SGHRS and CDR2 is YFSETQ. This CDR3 comprises 14 residues. CDR3 loop: CASSFQSGSDEQYF. CDR3 DNA sequence: TGCGCCAGCAGCTTTCAGAGCGGCTCCGACGAGCAGTACTTC.

This clone was seen once. This chain uses TRBV15 with TRBJ1-6; TRBD1 is a possible D gene (5 bases). Trimming took 1 base from V and 0 from J, leaving 10 bases between them. The CDR3 has 17 amino acids. Germline V gene lookup returns CDR1 LNHNV and CDR2 YYDKDF (reference sequence). CDR3 DNA sequence: TGTGCCACCAGCAGAGGGGGCACCAGCTCCTATAATTCACCCCTCCACTTT. Protein sequence: CATSRGGTSSYNSPLHF.

CDR3 loop: CASSAVGRGGGSPLHF. In DNA, the CDR3 is TGCGCCAGCAGTGCCGTCGGTAGAGGGGGGGGATCACCCCTCCACTTT. The chain joins TRBV10-2 to TRBJ1-6; D might be TRBD1 (6 bases). V lost 4 bases and J lost 10, with 20 bases in between. The CDR3 contains 16 residues. Germline V lookup: CDR1 WSHSY, CDR2 SAAADI.

J is TRBJ2-7 and V is TRBV15, with TRBD2 matching over 8 bases. The trim removed 1 base at V and 5 bases at J, leaving 10 bases unmatched. The CDR3 covers 16 residues. Germline V gene data show CDR1 as LNHNV and CDR2 as YYDKDF (reference sequence). The CDR3 loop is CATSRGLGTSIDEQYF. The CDR3 DNA sequence: TGTGCCACCAGCAGAGGCCTCGGGACTAGTATCGACGAGCAGTACTTC.

The rearrangement joins TRBV5-4 to TRBJ1-1, with D tentatively TRBD1 (6 bases). Trimming took off 4 bases at V and 4 bases at J, with 17 bases between the two ends. This CDR3 is 15 amino acids long. The germline V gene encodes CDR1 SGHNT and CDR2 YYREEE (reference sequence). For the CDR3, the DNA is TGTGCCAGCAGCAAGATGGGACAATGGGGCACTGAAGCTTTCTTT. The encoded protein is CASSKMGQWGTEAFF.

Details on this clone: This same CDR3 is encoded by further DNA sequences in the sample. The chain recombines TRBV12-3 or TRBV12-4 with TRBJ2-7; TRBD1 is a possible D gene (6 bases). V lost 5 bases and J 2 bases, leaving 10 bases between the germline ends. This CDR3 has 13 amino acids. The chain's CDR3 is CASSLTGTYEQYF. CDR3 in DNA: TGTGCCAGCAGTCTAACAGGGACCTACGAGCAGTACTTC.

The gene calls are TRBV12-3 or TRBV12-4 and TRBJ1-4; unclear D gene. V was pared by 6 bases and J by 8 bases, with 13 bases between. There are 13 residues in the CDR3. The CDR3 spells CASSPGYHEKLFF. Here the CDR3 DNA reads TGTGCCAGCAGCCCGGGGTATCACGAAAAACTGTTTTTT.

The rearrangement joins TRBV2 to TRBJ2-4; TRBD2 might be the D (6 bases). The germline V gene encodes CDR1 SNHLY and CDR2 FYNNEI. This CDR3 comprises 14 residues. Between the trimmed V and J ends, which lost 8 bases and 3 bases, there was a span of 14 bases. In nucleotides, the CDR3 is TGTGCCAGCTGGGGGGAAATGGTCAAAAACATTCAGTACTTC. Its translation is CASWGEMVKNIQYF.

This chain connects TRBV10-3 to TRBJ2-5; 9 nucleotides line up with TRBD2. Unmatched junction bases numbered 5, after V lost 2 bases and J lost 7 bases. The CDR3 loop spans 14 amino acids. Germline CDR1 ENHRY, CDR2 SYGVKD. The CDR3 protein is CAISEAGLASTQYF. CDR3 in DNA: TGTGCCATCAGTGAGGCGGGACTAGCCTCGACCCAGTACTTC.